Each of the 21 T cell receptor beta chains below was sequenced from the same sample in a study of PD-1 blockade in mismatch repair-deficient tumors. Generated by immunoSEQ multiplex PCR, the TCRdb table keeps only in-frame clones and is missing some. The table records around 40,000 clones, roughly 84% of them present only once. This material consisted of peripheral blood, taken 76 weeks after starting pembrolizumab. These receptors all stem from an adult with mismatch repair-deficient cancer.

The CDR3 loop is CASSVAGGVYNEQFF. CDR3 coding DNA: TGTGCCAGTAGTGTAGCGGGAGGAGTCTACAATGAGCAGTTCTTC. This chain links TRBV19 with TRBJ2-1; 10 bases align to TRBD2. Per the germline V gene, CDR1 is LNHDA and CDR2 is SQIVND (reference sequence). The CDR3 is made up of 15 amino acids. The ends lost 5 bases at V and 3 bases at J; junction bases unmatched: 4.

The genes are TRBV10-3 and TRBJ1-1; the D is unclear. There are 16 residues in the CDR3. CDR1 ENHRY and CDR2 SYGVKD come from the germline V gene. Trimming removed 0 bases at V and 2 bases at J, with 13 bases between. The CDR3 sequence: CAISESTPRGNTEAFF. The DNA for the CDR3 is TGTGCCATCAGTGAGTCGACTCCTCGGGGAAACACTGAAGCTTTCTTT.

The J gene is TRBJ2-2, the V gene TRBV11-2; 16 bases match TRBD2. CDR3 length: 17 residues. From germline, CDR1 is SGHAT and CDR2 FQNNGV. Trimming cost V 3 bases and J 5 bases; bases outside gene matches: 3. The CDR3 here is CASSLGLAGGRTGELFF. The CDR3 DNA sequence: TGTGCCAGCAGCTTGGGACTAGCGGGAGGGCGGACCGGGGAGCTGTTTTTT.

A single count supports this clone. The CDR3 DNA follows: TGTGCCAGCAGCCGCGGGACAGGGGGCATATACACTGAAGCTTTCTTT. Protein: CASSRGTGGIYTEAFF. The rearrangement joins TRBV5-5 to TRBJ1-1; TRBD1 agrees at 12 bases. Per germline, CDR1 SGHKS and CDR2 YYEKEE (reference sequence). CDR3 size: 16 residues. V shed 4 bases, J shed 3 bases, and the junction held 7 bases outside the gene matches.

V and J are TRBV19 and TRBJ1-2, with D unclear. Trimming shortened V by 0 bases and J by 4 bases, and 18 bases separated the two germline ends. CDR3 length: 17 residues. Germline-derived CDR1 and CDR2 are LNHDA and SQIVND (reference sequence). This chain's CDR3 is CASSIDPRRGESYGYTF. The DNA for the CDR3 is TGTGCCAGTAGTATAGACCCCAGACGGGGAGAGAGCTATGGCTACACCTTC.

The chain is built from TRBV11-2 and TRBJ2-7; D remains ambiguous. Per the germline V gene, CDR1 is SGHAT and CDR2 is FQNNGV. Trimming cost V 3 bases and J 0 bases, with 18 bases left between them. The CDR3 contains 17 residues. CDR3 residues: CASSFLRYETNSYEQYF. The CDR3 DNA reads TGTGCCAGCAGCTTTTTGCGGTACGAAACCAACTCCTACGAGCAGTACTTC.

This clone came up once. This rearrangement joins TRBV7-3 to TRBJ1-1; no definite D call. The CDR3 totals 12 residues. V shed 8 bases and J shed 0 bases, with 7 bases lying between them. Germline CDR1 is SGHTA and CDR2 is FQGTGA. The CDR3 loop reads CASRLLNTEAFF. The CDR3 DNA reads TGTGCCAGCCGTTTGCTGAACACTGAAGCTTTCTTT.

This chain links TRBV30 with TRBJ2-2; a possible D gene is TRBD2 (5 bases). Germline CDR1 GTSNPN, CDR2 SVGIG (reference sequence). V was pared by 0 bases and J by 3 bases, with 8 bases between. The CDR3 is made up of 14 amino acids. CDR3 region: CAWSVREYTGELFF. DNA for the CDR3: TGTGCCTGGAGTGTACGGGAATACACCGGGGAGCTGTTTTTT.

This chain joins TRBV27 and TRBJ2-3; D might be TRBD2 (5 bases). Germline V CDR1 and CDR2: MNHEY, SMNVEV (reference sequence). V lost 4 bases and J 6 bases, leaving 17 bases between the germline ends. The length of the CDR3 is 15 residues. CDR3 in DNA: TGTGCCAGCAGTTCCCGGACTCGTCTGAGGGATACGCAGTATTTT. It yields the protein CASSSRTRLRDTQYF.

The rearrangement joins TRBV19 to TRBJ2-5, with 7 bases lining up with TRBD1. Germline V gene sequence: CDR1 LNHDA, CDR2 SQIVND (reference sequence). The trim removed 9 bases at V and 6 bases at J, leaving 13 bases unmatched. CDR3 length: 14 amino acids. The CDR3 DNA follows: TGTGCCAGCAATCCGGGACAGTCCATGAAGACCCAGTACTTC. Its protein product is CASNPGQSMKTQYF.

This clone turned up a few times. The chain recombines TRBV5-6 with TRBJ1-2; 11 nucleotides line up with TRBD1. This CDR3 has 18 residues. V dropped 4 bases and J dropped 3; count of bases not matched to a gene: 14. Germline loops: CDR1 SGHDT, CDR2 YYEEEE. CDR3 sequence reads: CASSVDSDRGLLDYGYTF. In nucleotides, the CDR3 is TGTGCCAGCAGCGTAGACTCGGACAGGGGGCTATTGGACTATGGCTACACCTTC.

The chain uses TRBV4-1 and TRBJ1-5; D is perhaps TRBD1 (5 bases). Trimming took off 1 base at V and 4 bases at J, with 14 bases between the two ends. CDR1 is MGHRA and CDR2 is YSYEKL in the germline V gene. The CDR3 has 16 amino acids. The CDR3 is CASSQALGDVNQPQHF. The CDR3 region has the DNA TGCGCCAGCAGCCAAGCCCTCGGGGACGTTAATCAGCCCCAGCATTTT.

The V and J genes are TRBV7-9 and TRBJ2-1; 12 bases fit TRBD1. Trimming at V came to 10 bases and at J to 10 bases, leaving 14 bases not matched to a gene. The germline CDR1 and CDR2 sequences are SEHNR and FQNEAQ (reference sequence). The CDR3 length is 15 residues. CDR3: CATRLGDRGRGEQFF. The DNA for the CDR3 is TGTGCCACACGCCTGGGGGACAGGGGGCGCGGGGAGCAGTTCTTC.

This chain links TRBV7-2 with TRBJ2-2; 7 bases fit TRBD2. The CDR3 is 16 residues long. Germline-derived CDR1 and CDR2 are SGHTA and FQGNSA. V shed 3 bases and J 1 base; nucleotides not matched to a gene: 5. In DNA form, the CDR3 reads TGTGCCAGCAGCTTCAGAGGCGGGGGGAACACCGGGGAGCTGTTTTTT. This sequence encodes CASSFRGGGNTGELFF.

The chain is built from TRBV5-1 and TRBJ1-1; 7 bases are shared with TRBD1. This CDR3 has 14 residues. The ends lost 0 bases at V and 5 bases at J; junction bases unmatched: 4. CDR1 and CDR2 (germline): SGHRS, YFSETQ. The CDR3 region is CASSLASGGTEAFF. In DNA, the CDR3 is TGCGCCAGCAGCTTGGCCTCAGGGGGTACTGAAGCTTTCTTT.

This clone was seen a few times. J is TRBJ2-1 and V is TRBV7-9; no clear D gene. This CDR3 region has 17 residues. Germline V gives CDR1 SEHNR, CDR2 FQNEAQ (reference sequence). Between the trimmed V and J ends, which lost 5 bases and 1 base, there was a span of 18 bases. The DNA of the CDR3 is TGTGCCAGCAGCCCCCGACTCGCCCGACGGTCCTACAATGAGCAGTTCTTC. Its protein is CASSPRLARRSYNEQFF.

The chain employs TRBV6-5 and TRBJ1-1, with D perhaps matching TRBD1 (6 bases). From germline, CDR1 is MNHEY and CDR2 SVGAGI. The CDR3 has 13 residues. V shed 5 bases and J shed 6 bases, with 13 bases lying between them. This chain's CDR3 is CASSTTGRAEAFF. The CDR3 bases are TGTGCCAGCAGTACAACAGGGAGGGCTGAAGCTTTCTTT.

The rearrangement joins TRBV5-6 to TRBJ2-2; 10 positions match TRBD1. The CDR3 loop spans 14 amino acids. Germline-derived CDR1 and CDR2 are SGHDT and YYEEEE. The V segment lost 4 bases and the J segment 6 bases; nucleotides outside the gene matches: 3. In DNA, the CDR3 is TGTGCCAGCAGCCGGGACAGGGGTCCCGGGGAGCTGTTTTTT. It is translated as CASSRDRGPGELFF.

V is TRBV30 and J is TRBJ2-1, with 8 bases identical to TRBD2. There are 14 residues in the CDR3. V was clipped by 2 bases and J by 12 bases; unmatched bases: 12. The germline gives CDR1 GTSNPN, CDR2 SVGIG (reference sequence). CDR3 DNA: TGTGCCTGGAGTCTCGGGACTAGTGATATGCGGCAGTTCTTC. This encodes CAWSLGTSDMRQFF.

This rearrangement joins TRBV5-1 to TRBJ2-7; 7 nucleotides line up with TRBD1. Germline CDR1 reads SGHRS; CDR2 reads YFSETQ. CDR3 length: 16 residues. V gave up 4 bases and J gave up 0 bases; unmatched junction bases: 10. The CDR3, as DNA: TGCGCCAGCAGCATAACCACGGACAGGAGCTCCTACGAGCAGTACTTC. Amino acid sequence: CASSITTDRSSYEQYF.

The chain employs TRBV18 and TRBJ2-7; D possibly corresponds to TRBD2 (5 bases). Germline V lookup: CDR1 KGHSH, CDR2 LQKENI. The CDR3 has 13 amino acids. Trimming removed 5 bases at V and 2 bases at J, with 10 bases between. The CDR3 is CASSSRTAYEQYF. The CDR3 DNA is TGTGCCAGCTCATCTCGGACTGCCTACGAGCAGTACTTC.